The clone carrying this T cell receptor beta chain has a handful of counts. A single base separates this from a much larger clone, so it may be a read error. The data were obtained in a study of response to subunit inactivated influenza vaccine. Each CDR3 protein gets one entry after TCRdb re-called the RT-PCR reads with MiXCR. This sample yields about 780,000 distinct CDR3 sequences, of which 18% are seen a single time; roughly a tenth belongs to the top ten. This CDR3 region has 12 residues. Germline assignment: CDR1 MNHEY and CDR2 SMNVEV (reference sequence). The ends were cut back, 6 bases at V and 1 base at J, with 3 bases in the middle.

Here the sequenced sample was PBMCs from blood, taken around 5 days after vaccination. The clonotype was recovered from a man in his fifties or sixties who received an inactivated influenza vaccine. The chain has TRBV27 and TRBJ2-2, with D unresolved. The CDR3 nucleotides are TGTGCCAGCAGGAAGAACACCGGGGAGCTGTTTTTT. Amino acids: CASRKNTGELFF.